The source of this TCR beta chain is a study of blood T cell repertoires in COVID-19. Study-level information: Sources were T cells, B-cell-depleted T cells, or PBMCs; the material itself was cDNA or gDNA.

In the original analysis: For nucleated cells, counts were estimated from reference gene primer amplification. Measured with immunoSEQ multiplex PCR; TCRdb has only the in-frame clones, and not every one. V, J and clone size reflect that table, while D and trimming were determined from the DNA. In the table there are 150,000 to 200,000 clones, roughly 80% of which are singletons. Residents of about two dozen US areas, aged roughly 18 to 89 years, made up the participants. A case of COVID-19 had been met by exposed participants within 2 weeks before study entry. Trimming stripped 0 bases from V and 4 bases from J, with 12 bases between. CDR3 length: 15 amino acids. Germline CDR1 is MNHEY and CDR2 is SVGEGT.

This sequence was found in a man in his 60s who had been exposed to COVID-19. The rearrangement uses TRBV6-2 or TRBV6-3 and TRBJ1-2; D may be TRBD1 (6 bases). The specimen sequenced was PBMCs or T cells enriched from blood (not recorded which). Written as DNA, the CDR3 is TGTGCCAGCAGTTACTCCCGCCGGACAGCCTATGGCTACACCTTC. As protein: CASSYSRRTAYGYTF.